The 20 T cell receptor beta chains below come from one sample, sequenced in a study of T cell clonality in common variable immunodeficiency. The data were produced by immunoSEQ multiplex PCR, yet TCRdb's version contains in-frame clones alone and is incomplete. This sample comprises some 40,000 clones, none seen once only. Material: peripheral blood mononuclear cells. Receptors originate from a person between 18 and 69 years old in good health.

This clone was seen many times. The missing CDR3 end, 3 residues past where the read stops, is filled in from the germline J gene. This sequence joins TRBV9 and TRBJ1-2; D is perhaps TRBD1 (5 bases). Trimming pared 0 bases from V and 7 bases from J, leaving 13 bases between. In germline, CDR1 is SGDLS, CDR2 YYNGEE. The CDR3 consists of 14 residues. CDR3 sequence: CASSVGGVEGGYTF. The sequenced part of the CDR3 DNA is TGTGCCAGCAGCGTAGGGGGGGTTGAGGGTGGC.

This clone was seen ten or more times. The read ends 3 residues shy of where the CDR3 ends; the end is completed using the germline J gene. V usage is TRBV9 and J usage is TRBJ1-1; TRBD1 is a possible D gene (5 bases). Deletions cut 4 bases from V and 5 bases from J, with 15 bases between. Germline CDR1 and CDR2: SGDLS and YYNGEE. The CDR3 is made up of 14 amino acids. CDR3 DNA (partial): TGTGCCAGCAGCTTCGACAGCCGAGGGACTGAA. It encodes CASSFDSRGTE. In full, the CDR3 is CASSFDSRGTEAFF.

The table lists this clone with many counts. The observed sequence ends 3 residues before the CDR3 terminus, with the missing tail filled in from the germline J gene. This chain joins TRBV20-1 and TRBJ2-7; 9 bases align to TRBD1. Germline CDR1 reads DFQATT; CDR2 reads SNEGSKA (reference sequence). The CDR3 has 16 amino acids. V lost 7 bases to trimming and J lost 4 bases; unmatched junction nucleotides: 17. The CDR3 reads CSVLNGPGQGKYEQYF. The part of the CDR3 DNA that was read is TGCAGTGTGCTGAACGGCCCGGGACAGGGAAAATACGAG.

This clone has at least ten counts. The read gets to within 3 residues of the CDR3 end, and the germline J gene fills in the rest. The chain links TRBV12-3 or TRBV12-4 to TRBJ2-7, with 8 bases that match TRBD2. The V and J ends lost 6 bases and 4 bases, in that order; junction bases with no gene match: 11. The CDR3 covers 15 residues. CDR3 DNA, as far as it was read: TGTGCCAGCAGGCGGCGGGGCGGGAGGTTGTACGAG. Amino acid sequence: CASRRRGGRLYE. The full CDR3 sequence reads CASRRRGGRLYEQYF.

This clone has at least ten counts. The DNA ends 3 residues before the CDR3 does, and the rest of the CDR3 is filled in from the germline J gene. The chain links TRBV4-1 to TRBJ2-3; 9 nucleotides line up with TRBD2. V was clipped by 1 base and J by 4 bases; unmatched bases: 6. Per the germline V gene, CDR1 is MGHRA and CDR2 is YSYEKL. This CDR3 spans 16 amino acids. This CDR3 is CASSQGGAGGPDTQYF. CDR3 DNA (partial): TGCGCCAGCAGCCAAGGGGGTGCGGGAGGGCCAGATACG.

This clone was detected many times. Sequencing ends 3 residues short of the CDR3 end; the germline J gene provides the rest. The rearrangement links TRBV28 to TRBJ1-5, with 8 bases that match TRBD1. The germline V gene encodes CDR1 MDHEN and CDR2 SYDVKM. The CDR3 consists of 16 residues. J lost 9 bases, V lost 6 bases, and 16 bases had no gene match. CDR3 sequence reads: CASRFRGGQAGRPQHF. The sequenced CDR3 bases are TGTGCCAGCAGGTTTCGCGGGGGACAGGCCGGGAGGCCC.

This clone was detected many times. Sequencing ends 3 residues short of the CDR3 end; the germline J gene provides the rest. The chain uses TRBV6-2 or TRBV6-3 and TRBJ2-1, with no clear D. Trimming took 5 bases from V and 4 from J, leaving 15 bases between them. The length of the CDR3 is 15 residues. Germline loops: CDR1 MNHEY, CDR2 SVGEGT. The CDR3 reads CASSKLQTLYNEQFF. The DNA read from the CDR3 is TGTGCCAGCAGTAAACTCCAGACACTGTACAATGAG.

This clone was found many times. The read terminates 3 residues before the CDR3 end, so the remaining end is supplied by the germline J gene. The V gene is TRBV28, the J gene TRBJ1-5, with D tentatively TRBD1 (6 bases). Germline V CDR1 and CDR2: MDHEN, SYDVKM. The CDR3 is made up of 15 amino acids. V dropped 6 bases and J dropped 4 bases, with 16 bases sitting between them. The CDR3 sequence: CASRIEGGRNQPQHF. CDR3 bases read: TGTGCCAGCAGAATCGAGGGGGGGCGAAATCAGCCC.

This clone was recorded at least ten times. Sequencing ends 3 residues short of the CDR3 end; the germline J gene provides the rest. V gene TRBV7-6 combines with J gene TRBJ1-1, with a possible D match to TRBD1 (5 bases). The CDR3 length is 15 residues. CDR1 is SGHVS and CDR2 is FNYEAQ in the germline V gene. The DNA read from the CDR3 is TGTGCCAGCAGCTCGCGGGGCCCAGCGGCTACCGAA. Translation: CASSSRGPAATE. The entire CDR3 is CASSSRGPAATEAFF.

In this sample, this clone turned up many times. The sequence runs out 3 residues before the end of the CDR3; the remainder is reconstructed from the germline J gene. V gene TRBV28 combines with J gene TRBJ2-1; D is perhaps TRBD2 (5 bases). CDR3 length equals 16 residues. The germline V gene encodes CDR1 MDHEN and CDR2 SYDVKM. Trimming took 2 bases from V and 0 from J, leaving 11 bases between them. The CDR3 region is CASSLLEGSSYNEQFF. CDR3 DNA, as far as it was read: TGTGCCAGCAGTTTACTCGAGGGTAGCTCCTACAATGAG.

In its sample, this clone was seen many times. The sequenced fragment ends 3 residues before the CDR3 boundary, so the rest is inferred from the germline J gene. The chain recombines TRBV2 with TRBJ2-6, with D perhaps matching TRBD1 or TRBD2 (5 bases each). The CDR3 runs 17 residues. Germline V gene sequence: CDR1 SNHLY, CDR2 FYNNEI. Trimming cost V 7 bases and J 0 bases, with 16 bases left between them. Incomplete CDR3 DNA: TGTGCCAGCATCTCACGAGGGGCAGGCTCTGGGGCCAACGTC. Translated: CASISRGAGSGANV. The full-length CDR3 reads as CASISRGAGSGANVLTF.

This clone was detected many times. The read terminates 3 residues before the CDR3 end, so the remaining end is supplied by the germline J gene. The chain recombines TRBV5-1 with TRBJ2-6, with 8 positions matching TRBD1. The CDR3 covers 16 residues. Germline CDR1 is SGHRS and CDR2 is YFSETQ. V dropped 3 bases and J dropped 2; count of bases not matched to a gene: 4. CDR3 protein: CASSSGGQAGANVLTF. The part of the CDR3 DNA that was read is TGCGCCAGCAGCTCAGGGGGCCAGGCTGGGGCCAACGTC.

Ten or more counts support this clone. The DNA ends 3 residues before the CDR3 does, and the rest of the CDR3 is filled in from the germline J gene. The chain employs TRBV5-6 and TRBJ1-5; perhaps TRBD1 as D (6 bases). CDR1 SGHDT and CDR2 YYEEEE come from the germline V gene. The V end lost 1 base, the J end lost 2 bases, and 7 bases lay between the germline ends. The length of the CDR3 is 14 residues. CDR3: CASSLYRGNQPQHF. The covered CDR3 bases are TGTGCCAGCAGCTTGTACAGGGGCAATCAGCCC.

In its sample, this clone was seen many times. The read stops 3 residues short of the end of the CDR3; the missing end is completed from the germline J gene. The chain is built from TRBV6-2 or TRBV6-3 and TRBJ2-7; D unclear. The V end was cut by 6 bases, the J end by 1 base, with 10 bases between. The germline V gene has CDR1 MNHEY and CDR2 SVGEGT. The CDR3 is made up of 13 amino acids. The CDR3 sequence: CASSPTLSYEQYF. The CDR3 bases that were read are TGTGCCAGCAGCCCTACCCTGTCCTACGAG.

A few counts support this clone. The read falls 3 residues short of the CDR3 end, and the missing part is taken from the germline J gene. This sequence joins TRBV7-9 and TRBJ2-7, with TRBD2 matching 9 bases. From germline, CDR1 is SEHNR and CDR2 FQNEAQ (reference sequence). V lost 5 bases, J lost 4 bases, and 9 bases stayed unmatched. The CDR3 length is 15 residues. This chain's CDR3 is CASSDSGTSKYEQYF. The covered CDR3 bases are TGTGCCAGCAGCGACTCCGGGACTAGCAAGTACGAG. The full variable domain, completed using reference TRBV7-9 and TRBJ2-7, is DTGVSQNPRHKITKRGQNVTFRCDPISEHNRLYWYRQTLGQGPEFLTYFQNEAQLEKSRLLSDRFSAERPKGSFSTLEIQRTEQGDSAMYLCASSDSGTSKYEQYFGPGTRLTVT.

In its sample, this clone was seen many times. The read halts 3 residues ahead of the CDR3 end, with the missing end drawn from the germline J gene. The chain recombines TRBV14 with TRBJ2-3; 8 nucleotides match TRBD2. Per germline, CDR1 SGHDN and CDR2 FVKESK. This CDR3 comprises 16 residues. The ends lost 4 bases at V and 3 bases at J; junction bases unmatched: 9. The DNA read from the CDR3 is TGTGCCAGCAGCCCCAAAGCGGGAGTGGGAACAGATACG. It yields the protein CASSPKAGVGTDT. The CDR3 reads in full as CASSPKAGVGTDTQYF.

This clone was seen repeatedly, ten times or more. The read comes to an end 3 residues before the CDR3 does, leaving the germline J gene to fill in the end. V gene TRBV29-1 combines with J gene TRBJ1-3; D is perhaps TRBD1 (5 bases). The CDR3 extends over 15 amino acids. V lost 4 bases to trimming and J lost 0 bases, with 13 bases between them. The germline gives CDR1 SQVTM, CDR2 ANQGSEA. CDR3 sequence: CSVGGGESSGNTIYF. CDR3 DNA (partial): TGCAGCGTTGGTGGGGGGGAGAGCTCTGGAAACACC.

The table lists this clone with many counts. CDR3 residues: CASSRGQGAANEKLFF. The DNA read from the CDR3 is TGTGCCAGCAGCCGGGGACAGGGGGCGGCTAATGAAAAA. The chain joins TRBV13 to TRBJ1-4, with 12 bases identical to TRBD1. The CDR3 extends 3 residues past the end of the read, so its final part is completed from the germline J gene. The germline V gene encodes CDR1 PRHDT and CDR2 FYEKMQ (reference sequence). V shed 5 bases and J 3 bases; nucleotides not matched to a gene: 4. The CDR3 extends over 16 amino acids.

This clone was counted ten times or more. Read coverage stops 3 residues before the CDR3 terminus; the germline J gene supplies the remainder. The chain combines TRBV2 with TRBJ1-1, with 8 bases matching TRBD1. CDR1 and CDR2 (germline): SNHLY, FYNNEI. The CDR3 runs to 14 residues. The J segment lost 3 bases and the V segment lost 6 bases, leaving 6 bases of the junction unmatched. This CDR3 is CASRVRGLDTEAFF. Partial CDR3 DNA: TGTGCCAGCAGGGTCAGGGGGCTTGACACTGAA.

There are many counts of this clone. Coverage ceases 3 residues before the CDR3 finishes, and the germline J gene fills in the end. V is TRBV7-9 and J is TRBJ1-1, with D possibly matching TRBD1 (5 bases). The CDR3 has 14 residues. V was trimmed by 3 bases and J by 1 base, leaving 9 bases between them. Germline V gives CDR1 SEHNR, CDR2 FQNEAQ (reference sequence). CDR3 bases read: TGTGCCAGCAGCTTGGACACAGAGAACACTGAA. Protein product: CASSLDTENTE. The whole CDR3 protein is CASSLDTENTEAFF.